Sequencing of this TCR beta chain was carried out in a study of cytomegalovirus exposure and HLA in healthy donors. Points from the study as a whole: Usually a TCR sequence was rare, but some public TCRs were found in many donors. The authors enumerated over 150 TCR beta chains as linked to cytomegalovirus. Within an earlier analysis, most TCR beta V segments proved productive either about 90% or about 30% of the time.

As regards this clone: Its antigen is not identified.

PCR used 60 Vbeta primers and 13 Jbeta primers. Repertoires were generated with immunoSEQ multiplex PCR, while TCRdb's copy carries only in-frame clones and drops some. This table has about 250,000 clones, under 90% appearing once. Germline V gives CDR1 SGDLS, CDR2 YYNGEE. V shed 10 bases, J shed 10 bases, and the junction held 6 bases outside the gene matches. There are 11 residues in the CDR3. Sequencing was performed on PBMCs. The gene calls are TRBV9 and TRBJ2-1, with 9 bases that match TRBD2. The source of this sequence is a girl aged 2 to 10 in good health and CMV-seronegative. Here the CDR3 reads CAGLAGMEQFF. As DNA, the CDR3 is TGTGCCGGCCTAGCGGGAATGGAGCAGTTCTTC. The full variable domain, with the rest looked up from reference TRBV9 and TRBJ2-1, is DSGVTQTPKHLITATGQRVTLRCSPRSGDLSVYWYQQSLDQGLQFLIQYYNGEERAKGNILERFSAQQFPDLHSELNLSSLELGDSALYFCAGLAGMEQFFGPGTRLTVL.